The clone carrying this T cell receptor beta chain was picked up one time. Its specificity is unknown. This table comes from immunoSEQ multiplex PCR, and its TCRdb copy is limited to in-frame clones, with some not included. The data show about 140,000 clones, with about 90% seen just once and 7.5% held by the top ten. The record originates from a study of T cell responses to AZD1222 COVID-19 vaccine. General observations from the study: Possibly, clonal diversity was underestimated; donors were largely white British and included more females. Elevations in Spike-specific TCR breadth and depth followed administration of two AZD1222 doses. Distributed over spike, vaccine-associated CD4 TCRs predominated at 160-218 and 743-854.

The CDR3 consists of 13 residues. V was pared by 5 bases and J by 5 bases, with 6 bases of the junction left unmatched. Germline V gene lookup returns CDR1 GTSNPN and CDR2 SVGIG (reference sequence). The receptor comes from an adult who received the MenACWY meningococcal vaccine as a control. The J gene is TRBJ1-2, the V gene TRBV30, with 9 bases lining up with TRBD1. The starting material was peripheral blood, obtained 28 days after the second dose of the MenACWY control vaccine. CDR3: CAWGTGIRYGYTF. In DNA form, the CDR3 reads TGTGCCTGGGGGACAGGGATTAGGTATGGCTACACCTTC.